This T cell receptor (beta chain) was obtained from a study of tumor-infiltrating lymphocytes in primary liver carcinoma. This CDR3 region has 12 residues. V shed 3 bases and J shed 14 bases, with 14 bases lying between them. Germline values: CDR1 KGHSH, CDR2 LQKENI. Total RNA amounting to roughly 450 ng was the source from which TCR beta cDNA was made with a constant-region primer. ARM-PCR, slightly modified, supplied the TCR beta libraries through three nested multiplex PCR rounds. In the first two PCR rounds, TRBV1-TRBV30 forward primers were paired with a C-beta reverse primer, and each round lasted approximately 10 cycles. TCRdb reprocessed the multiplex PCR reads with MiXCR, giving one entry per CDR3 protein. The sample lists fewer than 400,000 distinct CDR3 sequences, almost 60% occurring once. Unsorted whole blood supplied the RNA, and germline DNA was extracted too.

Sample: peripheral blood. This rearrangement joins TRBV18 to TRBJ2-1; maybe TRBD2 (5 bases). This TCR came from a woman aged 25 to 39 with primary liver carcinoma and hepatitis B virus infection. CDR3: CASSPSGIGKFF. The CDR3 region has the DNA TGTGCCAGCTCACCGTCCGGGATAGGGAAGTTCTTC.